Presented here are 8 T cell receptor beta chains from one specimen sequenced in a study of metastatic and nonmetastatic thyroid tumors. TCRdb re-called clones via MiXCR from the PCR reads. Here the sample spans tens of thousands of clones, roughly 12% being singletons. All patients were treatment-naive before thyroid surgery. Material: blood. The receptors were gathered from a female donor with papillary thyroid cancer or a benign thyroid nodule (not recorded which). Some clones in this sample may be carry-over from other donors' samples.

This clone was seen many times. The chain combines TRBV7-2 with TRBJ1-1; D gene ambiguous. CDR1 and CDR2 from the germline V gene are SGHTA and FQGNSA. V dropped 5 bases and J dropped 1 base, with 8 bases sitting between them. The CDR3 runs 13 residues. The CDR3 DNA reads TGTGCCAGCAGCCTATTTGAGAACACTGAAGCTTTCTTT. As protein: CASSLFENTEAFF.

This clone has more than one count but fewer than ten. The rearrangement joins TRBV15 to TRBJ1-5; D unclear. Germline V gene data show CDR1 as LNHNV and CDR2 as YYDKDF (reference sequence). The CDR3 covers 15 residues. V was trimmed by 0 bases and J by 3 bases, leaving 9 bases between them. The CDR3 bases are TGTGCCACCAGCAGAGATGGCGGCCCCAATCAGCCCCAGCATTTT. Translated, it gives CATSRDGGPNQPQHF.

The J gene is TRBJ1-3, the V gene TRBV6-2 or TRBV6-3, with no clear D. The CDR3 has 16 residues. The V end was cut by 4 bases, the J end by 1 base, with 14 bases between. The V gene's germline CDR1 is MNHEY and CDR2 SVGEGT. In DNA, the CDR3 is TGTGCCAGCAGTTCAGGTCCGCGGGGATCTGGAAACACCATATATTTT. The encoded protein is CASSSGPRGSGNTIYF.

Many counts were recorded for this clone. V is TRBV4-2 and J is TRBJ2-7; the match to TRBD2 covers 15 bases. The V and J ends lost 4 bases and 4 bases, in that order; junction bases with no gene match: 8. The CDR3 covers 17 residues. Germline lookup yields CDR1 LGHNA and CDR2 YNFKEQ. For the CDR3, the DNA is TGTGCCAGCAGCCCGGGACTAGCGGGAGGAATTAATTACGAGCAGTACTTC. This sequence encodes CASSPGLAGGINYEQYF.

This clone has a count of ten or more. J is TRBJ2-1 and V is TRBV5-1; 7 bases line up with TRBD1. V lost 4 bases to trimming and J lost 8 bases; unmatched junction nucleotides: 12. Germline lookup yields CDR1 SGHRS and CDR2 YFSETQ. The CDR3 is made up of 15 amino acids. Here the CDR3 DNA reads TGCGCCAGCAGCGAGGGGACAGCCGGTTTGGATGAGCAGTTCTTC. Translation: CASSEGTAGLDEQFF. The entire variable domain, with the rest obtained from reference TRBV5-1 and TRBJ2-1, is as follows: KAGVTQTPRYLIKTRGQQVTLSCSPISGHRSVSWYQQTPGQGLQFLFEYFSETQRNKGNFPGRFSGRQFSNSRSEMNVSTLELGDSALYLCASSEGTAGLDEQFFGPGTRLTVL.

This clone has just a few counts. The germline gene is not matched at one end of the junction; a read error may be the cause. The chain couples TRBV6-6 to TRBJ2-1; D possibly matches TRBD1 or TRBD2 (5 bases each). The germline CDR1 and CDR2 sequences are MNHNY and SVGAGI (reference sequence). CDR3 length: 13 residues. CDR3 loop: CASCYSCGGEQFF. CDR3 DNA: TGTGCCAGCTGTTACTCATGTGGGGGTGAGCAGTTCTTC.

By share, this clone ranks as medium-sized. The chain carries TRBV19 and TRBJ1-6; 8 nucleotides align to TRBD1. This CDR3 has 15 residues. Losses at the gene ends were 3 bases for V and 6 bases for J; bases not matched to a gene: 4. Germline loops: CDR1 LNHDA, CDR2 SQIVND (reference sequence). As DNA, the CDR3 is TGTGCCAGTAGTATCGCGGACAGGGCTAATTCACCCCTCCACTTT. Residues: CASSIADRANSPLHF.

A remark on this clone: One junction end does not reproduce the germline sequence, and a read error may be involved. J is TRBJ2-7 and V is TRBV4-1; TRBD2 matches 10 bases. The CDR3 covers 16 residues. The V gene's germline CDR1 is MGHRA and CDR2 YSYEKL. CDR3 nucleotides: TGCGCCAGCGGCCAATATCCAGCGGGAGGGAGGTACGAGCAGTACTTC. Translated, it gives CASGQYPAGGRYEQYF.